This entry lists 20 T cell receptor beta chains sequenced from one sample in a study of CD8+CD57+ T cells in acquired aplastic anemia (dated by TCRdb to the late 2010s). TCRdb shows the sequencer as Illumina HiSeq 2000. Profiling of TCR beta VDJ combinations and CDR3 sequences used genomic DNA as the template. In-frame beta chains were kept once TCRdb had trimmed the public reads at Q25 with fastp and called clones with MiXCR. A single entry per CDR3 protein holds the most common genes and DNA from its merged rows. For this sample the table gives 200,000 to 250,000 distinct CDR3 sequences, of which 34% were detected only once. Approximately 1.2% of the sample goes to the ten largest clones. Sequencing used sorted CD4+, CD8+, or CD8+CD57+ T cells (not recorded which) from PBMCs. The receptors were gathered from a human donor in good health, serving as a control.

This clonotype was observed at least ten times. The chain combines TRBV5-1 with TRBJ2-7, with 10 bases fitting TRBD2. Losses at the gene ends were 0 bases for V and 7 bases for J; bases not matched to a gene: 13. Germline V gene sequence: CDR1 SGHRS, CDR2 YFSETQ. This CDR3 region has 17 residues. Here the CDR3 reads CASSLGTSGVGASEQYF. As DNA, the CDR3 is TGCGCCAGCAGCTTGGGAACTAGCGGGGTAGGGGCTAGTGAGCAGTACTTC.

The sample holds many counts of this clonotype. The chain has TRBV29-1 and TRBJ2-7, with no clear D. Germline CDR1 reads SQVTM; CDR2 reads ANQGSEA. Trimming removed 7 bases at V and 3 bases at J, with 13 bases between. CDR3 length: 12 amino acids. The CDR3 DNA sequence: TGCAGCGGGGTAGGTACGGGCTACGAGCAGTACTTC. Translation gives CSGVGTGYEQYF.

This clonotype showed up just a few times. The rearrangement links TRBV7-2 to TRBJ2-1, with 8 nucleotides matching TRBD2. Germline loops: CDR1 SGHTA, CDR2 FQGNSA. The CDR3 spans 17 residues. With 6 bases clipped from V and 0 bases from J, the junction kept 10 bases outside the gene matches. The chain's CDR3 is CASRAPIGGASYNEQFF. The CDR3 DNA follows: TGTGCCAGCAGGGCACCCATCGGGGGGGCCTCCTACAATGAGCAGTTCTTC.

Remarks on this clonotype: The junction departs from germline at one end; a sequencing error may be responsible. V is TRBV7-2 and J is TRBJ1-3; TRBD1 might be the D (6 bases). The CDR3 is made up of 15 amino acids. The V gene's germline CDR1 is SGHTA and CDR2 FQGNSA. Written as DNA, the CDR3 is TGTGCCAGCAGCCCCGGGACAACTGCTGGAGACACCATATATTTT. Translation: CASSPGTTAGDTIYF. Using reference TRBV7-2 and TRBJ1-3 for the parts outside the CDR3, the full variable domain is GAGVSQSPSNKVTEKGKDVELRCDPISGHTALYWYRQSLGQGLEFLIYFQGNSAPDKSGLPSDRFSAERTGGSVSTLTIQRTQQEDSAVYLCASSPGTTAGDTIYFGEGSWLTVV.

This chain joins TRBV24-1 and TRBJ1-2; TRBD1 aligns across 9 bases. Germline V gene sequence: CDR1 KGHDR, CDR2 SFDVKD. V shed 3 bases, J shed 2 bases, and the junction held 15 bases outside the gene matches. The CDR3 length is 19 residues. The CDR3 coding sequence is TGTGCCACCAGTGATAAGTACGACAGGGGGGGACTCCTCAACTATGGCTACACCTTC. Amino acids: CATSDKYDRGGLLNYGYTF.

This clonotype was found many times. The genes are TRBV12-3 or TRBV12-4 and TRBJ1-2; no definite D call. The length of the CDR3 is 14 residues. Trimming took off 6 bases at V and 5 bases at J, with 16 bases between the two ends. The CDR3 protein is CASSAGFKVYGYTF. CDR3 bases: TGTGCCAGCAGCGCAGGTTTTAAAGTGTATGGCTACACCTTC.

This clonotype has ten or more counts. This sequence joins TRBV25-1 and TRBJ2-2, with TRBD2 identical over 12 bases. The CDR3 runs 19 residues. V gave up 3 bases and J gave up 4 bases; unmatched junction bases: 12. Germline V gene data show CDR1 as MGHDK and CDR2 as SYGVNS. CDR3 in DNA: TGTGCCAGCAGTGAGGTTTCTAGCGGGAGGGCCTTTTCCACCGGGGAGCTGTTTTTT. Protein: CASSEVSSGRAFSTGELFF.

In its sample, this clonotype was seen many times. This chain uses TRBV7-3 with TRBJ2-1, with D possibly TRBD2 on 5 matching bases. Germline V CDR1 and CDR2: SGHTA, FQGTGA. The CDR3 is made up of 13 amino acids. Trimming cost V 6 bases and J 5 bases, with 11 bases left between them. The CDR3 coding sequence is TGTGCCAGCAGAAAGGGAGATAACAATGAGCAGTTCTTC. It yields the protein CASRKGDNNEQFF.

This clonotype showed up many times. The V gene is TRBV7-9, the J gene TRBJ1-2; D not certain. From germline, CDR1 is SEHNR and CDR2 FQNEAQ (reference sequence). The CDR3 consists of 16 residues. V was pared by 2 bases and J by 4 bases, with 17 bases between. This CDR3 is CASSLRRTRSVYGYTF. Here the CDR3 DNA reads TGTGCCAGCAGCTTAAGAAGGACGCGTAGTGTCTATGGCTACACCTTC.

This clonotype was seen a few times. The genes are TRBV20-1 and TRBJ2-1; TRBD2 aligns across 7 bases. Germline V gene sequence: CDR1 DFQATT, CDR2 SNEGSKA (reference sequence). The CDR3 totals 16 residues. With V trimmed by 8 bases and J by 0 bases, 13 bases remained unmatched. The CDR3 spells CSFGGAGDHSYNEQFF. The CDR3 nucleotides read TGCAGTTTTGGAGGGGCGGGAGACCACTCCTACAATGAGCAGTTCTTC.

Many counts were recorded for this clonotype. This chain connects TRBV20-1 to TRBJ1-6; D uncertain. The CDR3 is 17 residues long. The germline V gene has CDR1 DFQATT and CDR2 SNEGSKA (reference sequence). The germline V and J ends were trimmed by 2 bases and 0 bases, with 14 bases remaining between them. The CDR3 region is CSARSRPESSYNSPLHF. The CDR3 DNA sequence: TGCAGTGCTAGATCACGACCGGAAAGCTCCTATAATTCACCCCTCCACTTT.

With respect to this clonotype: A much larger clonotype is one base distant, so this may be a read error. The J gene is TRBJ2-7, the V gene TRBV2; 12 nucleotides align to TRBD2. CDR1 and CDR2 (germline): SNHLY, FYNNEI. This CDR3 is built from 15 residues. CDR3 in DNA: TGTGCCAGCAGTGAATGGGGGACTAGCGGGTACGAGCAGTGCTTC. Translation: CASSEWGTSGYEQCF. The full variable domain, with the rest looked up from reference TRBV2 and TRBJ2-7, is EPEVTQTPSHQVTQMGQEVILRCVPISNHLYFYWYRQILGQKVEFLVSFYNNEISEKSEIFDDQFSVERPDGSNFTLKIRSTKLEDSAMYFCASSEWGTSGYEQCFGPGTRLTVT.

This clonotype was counted ten times or more. The chain carries TRBV6-1 and TRBJ1-2; D might be TRBD1 (5 bases). Germline-derived CDR1 and CDR2 are MNHNS and SASEGT. This CDR3 is 15 amino acids long. Trimming stripped 2 bases from V and 7 bases from J, with 17 bases between. In nucleotides, the CDR3 is TGTGCCAGCAGTGAATGGAGTTTACGGGGCGGTGGCTACACCTTC. Residues: CASSEWSLRGGGYTF.

This clonotype was seen at least ten times. V usage is TRBV9 and J usage is TRBJ2-1; D unclear. CDR3 length: 11 amino acids. V was clipped by 1 base and J by 4 bases, with 0 bases between them. The germline CDR1 and CDR2 sequences are SGDLS and YYNGEE. The CDR3 nucleotides read TGTGCCAGCAGCGTATACAATGAGCAGTTCTTC. Its protein is CASSVYNEQFF.

As concerns this clonotype: A read error may be the cause here, since a much bigger clone is one base away. This CDR3 is CASSLAGAGIYVYTF. In DNA, the CDR3 is TGTGCCAGCAGCTTAGCGGGGGCGGGAATCTATGTCTACACCTTC. The chain has TRBV7-8 and TRBJ1-2, with D possibly matching TRBD1 (6 bases). The CDR3 is 15 amino acids. In germline, CDR1 is SGHVS, CDR2 FQNEAQ.

This clonotype was counted at least ten times. The CDR3 DNA follows: TGTGCCAGCAGTGATGGCCGCGTAGTAAATAATTCACCCCTCCACTTT. This sequence encodes CASSDGRVVNNSPLHF. This sequence joins TRBV2 and TRBJ1-6; D uncertain. Trimming took 3 bases from V and 5 from J, leaving 14 bases between them. From germline, CDR1 is SNHLY and CDR2 FYNNEI. The CDR3 is 16 amino acids.

There are many counts of this clonotype. The gene calls are TRBV20-1 and TRBJ2-7, with 11 nucleotides matching TRBD1. V trimming: 4 bases; J trimming: 4 bases; junction bases outside the gene matches: 6. Germline V CDR1 and CDR2: DFQATT, SNEGSKA (reference sequence). This CDR3 spans 14 amino acids. This CDR3 is CSAIPGTGGYEQYF. In DNA, the CDR3 is TGCAGTGCTATTCCCGGGACAGGGGGATACGAGCAGTACTTC.

This clonotype was recorded only once. A junction boundary mismatches the germline segment, possibly from a read error. The V and J genes are TRBV5-1 and TRBJ1-2; TRBD1 matches 10 bases. This CDR3 is built from 14 residues. The germline V gene has CDR1 SGHRS and CDR2 YFSETQ. CDR3 sequence (DNA): TGCGCCAGCAGCCTGGACAGGGGGAACTATGGCTACATCTTC. Amino acid sequence: CASSLDRGNYGYIF.

This clonotype was detected a few times. The J gene is TRBJ1-3, the V gene TRBV5-1; TRBD1 matches at 7 bases. The CDR3 is made up of 16 amino acids. Germline trimming cut 5 bases from V and 0 bases from J; bases unmatched to any gene: 8. Germline loops: CDR1 SGHRS, CDR2 YFSETQ. The CDR3 sequence: CASRSGTEGSGNTIYF. The CDR3, as DNA: TGCGCCAGCAGAAGCGGGACAGAAGGCTCTGGAAACACCATATATTTT.

This chain connects TRBV2 to TRBJ1-2; TRBD1 is a possible D gene (6 bases). Between the trimmed V and J ends, which lost 4 bases and 2 bases, there was a span of 11 bases. Per germline, CDR1 SNHLY and CDR2 FYNNEI. This CDR3 spans 14 amino acids. The CDR3 protein is CASSAQQGNYGYTF. CDR3 nucleotide sequence: TGTGCCAGCAGTGCCCAACAGGGAAACTATGGCTACACCTTC.